This is a list of T cell receptor beta chains from one sample in a study of T cell responses to AZD1222 COVID-19 vaccine. TCRdb's table, derived via immunoSEQ multiplex PCR, lists solely in-frame clones and lacks some. The sample yields about 150,000 clones, roughly 90% seen once. Sequenced here: peripheral blood, sampled on day 0 of AZD1222 vaccination. The receptors derive from an adult in good health. Each CDR3 is given with its conserved first and last residue. A D gene is named only where the DNA matches it firmly. Rows may omit the clone size; those that give it use once, few, many or a size class.

j_gene	abundance	d_gene	v_gene	CDR3aa	CDR3nt
TRBJ2-7	.	TRBD2	TRBV28	CASSSPGAGGTYEQYF	TGTGCCAGCAGTTCTCCCGGGGCGGGAGGGACCTACGAGCAGTACTTC
TRBJ1-1	.	.	TRBV30	CAWGDWGNTEAFF	TGTGCCTGGGGGGACTGGGGCAACACTGAAGCTTTCTTT
TRBJ1-1	.	TRBD1	TRBV3-1/TRBV3-2	CASSQLTGGGMNTEAFF	TGTGCCAGCAGCCAATTAACAGGGGGGGGAATGAACACTGAAGCTTTCTTT
TRBJ1-1	.	.	TRBV7-3	CASSLQGPTEAFF	TGTGCCAGCAGCTTACAAGGCCCCACTGAAGCTTTCTTT
TRBJ2-3	once	.	TRBV10-2	CASNQRSERHTDTQYF	TGCGCCAGCAACCAACGCTCGGAGCGGCACACAGATACGCAGTATTTT
TRBJ1-1	.	TRBD1	TRBV7-9	CASSLGQGRTEAFF	TGTGCCAGCAGCTTAGGACAGGGGAGAACTGAAGCTTTCTTT
TRBJ2-7	.	TRBD2	TRBV4-1	CASSQDPARGAGGHEQYF	TGCGCCAGCAGCCAAGATCCGGCGAGGGGAGCGGGGGGCCACGAGCAGTACTTC
TRBJ2-5	.	TRBD1	TRBV3-1/TRBV3-2	CASSQSPGQGGGTQYF	TGTGCCAGCAGCCAGTCCCCGGGACAGGGGGGCGGGACCCAGTACTTC
TRBJ2-7	.	.	TRBV7-2	CASSLGRSSYEQYF	TGTGCCAGCAGCTTAGGCCGAAGCTCCTACGAGCAGTACTTC
TRBJ2-2	.	TRBD1	TRBV4-2	CASSQVRTGLTGELFF	TGTGCCAGCAGCCAAGTCAGGACAGGGCTCACCGGGGAGCTGTTTTTT
TRBJ2-7	.	TRBD2	TRBV7-9	CASSLGTSPSYEQYF	TGTGCCAGCAGCTTAGGGACTAGTCCTTCCTACGAGCAGTACTTC
TRBJ1-4	.	.	TRBV11-2	CASSLDRGEKLFF	TGTGCCAGCAGCTTAGATCGCGGTGAAAAACTGTTTTTT
TRBJ1-2	.	TRBD1	TRBV3-1/TRBV3-2	CASSGRGREGYGYTF	TGTGCCAGCAGCGGCAGGGGGAGGGAGGGCTATGGCTACACCTTC
TRBJ1-5	.	.	TRBV6-2/TRBV6-3	CASSYPWGSINSNQPQHF	TGTGCCAGCAGTTACCCCTGGGGAAGCATCAATAGCAATCAGCCCCAGCATTTT
TRBJ2-2	.	.	TRBV6-5	CASSYSNPGSGELFF	TGTGCCAGCAGTTACTCGAATCCGGGGTCCGGGGAGCTGTTTTTT